Below, 2 T cell receptor beta chains from the same sample are listed, as sequenced in a study of somatic mutations in cytotoxic T cells in rheumatoid arthritis. The method was immunoSEQ multiplex PCR; TCRdb's version includes in-frame clones alone and lacks a portion of them. The repertoire holds 5,500 to 6,000 clones, with roughly 80% as singletons. The sample comprised CD8+ T cells sorted from blood. The receptors here all came from an adult with rheumatoid arthritis.

The rearrangement uses TRBV6-5 and TRBJ2-1; 13 nucleotides align to TRBD2. The length of the CDR3 is 14 residues. After removal of 6 bases from V and 12 bases from J, the junction contained 8 bases not matched to a gene. CDR1 is MNHEY and CDR2 is SVGAGI in the germline V gene. The CDR3: CASSPGLAGVGQFF. The CDR3 nucleotides read TGTGCCAGCAGCCCAGGACTAGCGGGAGTAGGGCAGTTCTTC.

This sequence joins TRBV2 and TRBJ2-7; weak D call: TRBD1 (6 bases). This CDR3 region has 16 residues. Germline CDR1 SNHLY, CDR2 FYNNEI. V dropped 2 bases and J dropped 0 bases, with 14 bases sitting between them. The CDR3 DNA follows: TGTGCCAGCAGTGAACCCGAGGGGGAGAGCTCCTACGAGCAGTACTTC. Translated: CASSEPEGESSYEQYF. The full variable domain, completed using reference TRBV2 and TRBJ2-7, is EPEVTQTPSHQVTQMGQEVILRCVPISNHLYFYWYRQILGQKVEFLVSFYNNEISEKSEIFDDQFSVERPDGSNFTLKIRSTKLEDSAMYFCASSEPEGESSYEQYFGPGTRLTVT.